This T cell receptor beta chain comes out of a study of CD8+CD57+ T cells in acquired aplastic anemia. Whoever was chosen for sequencing had shown CD8+CD57+ cell expansion by flow cytometry. The CDR3 runs 16 residues. CDR1 SEHNR and CDR2 FQNEAQ come from the germline V gene (reference sequence). Between the trimmed V and J ends, which lost 1 base and 0 bases, there was a span of 13 bases. The TCR beta profiling, which covered VDJ combination and CDR3 sequence, was carried out using genomic DNA as the template. A single record per CDR3 protein comes from TCRdb applying MiXCR to the reads. The sample has fewer than 200,000 distinct CDR3 sequences; about 64% are singletons.

Material: sorted CD4+, CD8+, or CD8+CD57+ T cells (not recorded which) from PBMCs. This TCR came from a human donor with aplastic anemia. The rearrangement links TRBV7-9 to TRBJ2-7, with D possibly being TRBD2 (5 bases). This CDR3 reads CASSLGVTGSSYEQYF. CDR3 DNA: TGTGCCAGCAGCTTAGGGGTGACGGGGAGCTCCTACGAGCAGTACTTC. The full variable domain, completed using reference TRBV7-9 and TRBJ2-7, is DTGVSQNPRHKITKRGQNVTFRCDPISEHNRLYWYRQTLGQGPEFLTYFQNEAQLEKSRLLSDRFSAERPKGSFSTLEIQRTEQGDSAMYLCASSLGVTGSSYEQYFGPGTRLTVT.